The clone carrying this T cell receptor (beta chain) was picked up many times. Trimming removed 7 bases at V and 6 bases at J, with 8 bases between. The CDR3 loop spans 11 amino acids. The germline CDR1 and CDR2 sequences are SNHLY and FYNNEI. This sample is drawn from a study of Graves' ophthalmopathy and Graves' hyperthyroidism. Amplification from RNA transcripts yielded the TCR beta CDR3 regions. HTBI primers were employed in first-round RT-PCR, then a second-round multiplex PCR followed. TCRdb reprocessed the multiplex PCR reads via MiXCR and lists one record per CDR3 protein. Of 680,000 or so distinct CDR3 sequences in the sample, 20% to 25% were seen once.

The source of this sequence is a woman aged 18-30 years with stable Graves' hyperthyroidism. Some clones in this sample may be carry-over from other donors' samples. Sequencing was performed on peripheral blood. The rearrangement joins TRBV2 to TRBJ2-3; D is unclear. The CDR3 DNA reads TGTGCCAGCAAGGTAATGGATACGCAGTATTTT. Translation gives CASKVMDTQYF.